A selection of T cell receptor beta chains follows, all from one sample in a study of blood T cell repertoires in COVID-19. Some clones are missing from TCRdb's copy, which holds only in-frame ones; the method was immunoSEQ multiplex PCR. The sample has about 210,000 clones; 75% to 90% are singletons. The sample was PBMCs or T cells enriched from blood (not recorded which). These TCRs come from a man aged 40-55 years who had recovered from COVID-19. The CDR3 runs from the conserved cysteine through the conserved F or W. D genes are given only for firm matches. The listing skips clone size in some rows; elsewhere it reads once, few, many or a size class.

cdr3_aa: CASSHLGQWTGELFF; cdr3_nt: TGTGCCAGCAGCCACCTGGGACAGTGGACCGGGGAGCTGTTTTTT; d_call: TRBD1; j_call: TRBJ2-2; clone_size: .; v_call: TRBV5-4
cdr3_aa: CASSPGGREPAFF; cdr3_nt: TGTGCCAGCAGTCCTGGGGGCAGGGAACCCGCTTTCTTT; d_call: .; j_call: TRBJ1-1; clone_size: .; v_call: TRBV12-3/TRBV12-4
cdr3_aa: CASSFLIRDSYGYTF; cdr3_nt: TGTGCCAGCAGCTTTCTTATCCGGGACAGCTATGGCTACACCTTC; d_call: TRBD1; j_call: TRBJ1-2; clone_size: .; v_call: TRBV5-8
cdr3_aa: CASSLEGKRSWGYTF; cdr3_nt: TGTGCCAGCAGCTTAGAGGGGAAGAGGTCGTGGGGCTACACCTTC; d_call: .; j_call: TRBJ1-2; clone_size: .; v_call: TRBV7-9
cdr3_aa: CASSQRQGRYNSPLHF; cdr3_nt: TGTGCCAGCAGCCAACGACAGGGCCGCTATAATTCACCCCTCCACTTT; d_call: TRBD1; j_call: TRBJ1-6; clone_size: few; v_call: TRBV3-1/TRBV3-2
cdr3_aa: CASSLEGRGEQYF; cdr3_nt: TGCGCCAGCAGCTTGGAAGGGAGAGGGGAGCAGTACTTC; d_call: .; j_call: TRBJ2-7; clone_size: once; v_call: TRBV5-1
cdr3_aa: CASSLGESTSPLHF; cdr3_nt: TGCGCCAGCAGCTTAGGGGAAAGTACTTCACCCCTCCACTTT; d_call: .; j_call: TRBJ1-6; clone_size: .; v_call: TRBV5-1
cdr3_aa: CASSSRPDRGTYNEQFF; cdr3_nt: TGCGCCAGCAGCTCGCGTCCCGACAGGGGGACCTACAATGAGCAGTTCTTC; d_call: TRBD1; j_call: TRBJ2-1; clone_size: few; v_call: TRBV5-1
cdr3_aa: CASSPLIERRGSNQPQHF; cdr3_nt: TGTGCCAGCAGCCCCCTTATCGAGCGCAGGGGTAGCAATCAGCCCCAGCATTTT; d_call: .; j_call: TRBJ1-5; clone_size: .; v_call: TRBV4-2
cdr3_aa: CSARDRGNTIYF; cdr3_nt: TGCAGCGCTAGGGACAGGGGAAACACCATATATTTT; d_call: TRBD1; j_call: TRBJ1-3; clone_size: .; v_call: TRBV29-1
cdr3_aa: CASSPGLEQFF; cdr3_nt: TGTGCCAGCAGCCCGGGACTAGAGCAGTTCTTC; d_call: TRBD2; j_call: TRBJ2-1; clone_size: .; v_call: TRBV2
cdr3_aa: CASSSQTGGTYTEAFF; cdr3_nt: TGTGCCAGCAGCTCCCAGACAGGGGGCACGTACACTGAAGCTTTCTTT; d_call: TRBD1; j_call: TRBJ1-1; clone_size: .; v_call: TRBV7-2
cdr3_aa: CASSHNEAVNTEAFF; cdr3_nt: TGCGCCAGCAGCCATAATGAGGCAGTGAACACTGAAGCTTTCTTT; d_call: .; j_call: TRBJ1-1; clone_size: .; v_call: TRBV4-1
cdr3_aa: CSVGDSLRLSSGANVLTF; cdr3_nt: TGCAGCGTTGGGGACAGCCTAAGGCTATCGTCCGGGGCCAACGTCCTGACTTTC; d_call: TRBD1; j_call: TRBJ2-6; clone_size: many; v_call: TRBV29-1
cdr3_aa: CASSLRPIATNEKLFF; cdr3_nt: TGCGCCAGCAGCTTGCGACCAATAGCGACTAATGAAAAACTGTTTTTT; d_call: .; j_call: TRBJ1-4; clone_size: .; v_call: TRBV5-1
cdr3_aa: CASSLAPSTSGGADTQYF; cdr3_nt: TGCGCCAGCAGCTTGGCGCCTTCGACTAGCGGGGGAGCAGATACGCAGTATTTT; d_call: TRBD2; j_call: TRBJ2-3; clone_size: .; v_call: TRBV5-1
cdr3_aa: CASSLPGSRNLNYGYTF; cdr3_nt: TGTGCCAGCAGCTTACCGGGGAGCAGGAACCTTAACTATGGCTACACCTTC; d_call: .; j_call: TRBJ1-2; clone_size: .; v_call: TRBV11-2
cdr3_aa: CASSEQGIPDTQYF; cdr3_nt: TGTGCCAGCAGCGAACAGGGGATCCCAGATACGCAGTATTTT; d_call: TRBD1; j_call: TRBJ2-3; clone_size: .; v_call: TRBV5-4
cdr3_aa: CASSIPGRGSGANVLTF; cdr3_nt: TGTGCCAGTAGTATCCCTGGCAGGGGCTCTGGGGCCAACGTCCTGACTTTC; d_call: .; j_call: TRBJ2-6; clone_size: .; v_call: TRBV19